This T cell receptor beta chain was profiled in a study of PD-1 blockade in classical Hodgkin lymphoma. Study summary: Administration of nivolumab to patients was at 3 mg/kg intravenously every 2 weeks.

Whole-study findings and limits: Possible causes of repertoire differences, disease activity or prior therapy, remain undefined. Healthy donors reportedly exceeded newly diagnosed patients in baseline TCR diversity.

A few counts support this clone. Its antigen is unidentified. This specimen includes other DNA sequences encoding the same CDR3. Germline V gives CDR1 MDHEN, CDR2 SYDVKM. The CDR3 contains 14 residues. The junction had 4 bases not matched to a gene; V was cut back by 4 bases and J by 2 bases. Each patient relapsed following autologous stem cell transplantation, and prior brentuximab vedotin exposure differed. Complete response, partial response or progressive disease was each patient's best response. The data were produced by immunoSEQ multiplex PCR, yet TCRdb's version contains in-frame clones alone and is incomplete. The sample lists about 99,000 clones; about four fifths were seen once.

Sample: peripheral blood mononuclear cells (PBMCs), taken before the second cycle of nivolumab. The chain joins TRBV28 to TRBJ1-2; TRBD1 agrees at 7 bases. The clonotype comes from a human donor with classical Hodgkin lymphoma. CDR3 DNA sequence: TGTGCCAGCAGTTCCGGGACAGCAAACTATGGCTACACCTTC. Translated: CASSSGTANYGYTF.